This record looks at one T cell receptor beta chain sequence and its context. CDR1 is SGHDT, CDR2 YYEEEE, per germline. CDR3 size: 13 residues. V was trimmed by 5 bases and J by 4 bases, leaving 12 bases between them. This sample stems from a study of blood T cell repertoires in COVID-19. The data were produced by immunoSEQ multiplex PCR, yet TCRdb's version contains in-frame clones alone and is incomplete. Of hundreds of thousands of clones in the sample, nearly 90% were seen once. V usage is TRBV5-6 and J usage is TRBJ1-1, with TRBD1 as a possible D gene (5 bases). The receptor was derived from a woman aged 18-30 years who had recovered from COVID-19. Sample: peripheral blood. CDR3 DNA sequence: TGTGCCAGCAGGAACGGGGGGGGCACTGAAGCTTTCTTT. It codes for CASRNGGGTEAFF. Based on the CDR3 plus reference TRBV5-6 and TRBJ1-1, the full variable domain is DAGVTQSPTHLIKTRGQQVTLRCSPKSGHDTVSWYQQALGQGPQFIFQYYEEEERQRGNFPDRFSGHQFPNYSSELNVNALLLGDSALYLCASRNGGGTEAFFGQGTRLTVV.